This is a list of T cell receptor beta chains from one sample in a study of T cells in Graves' hyperthyroidism and ophthalmopathy. From the multiplex PCR reads, TCRdb called clonotypes with MiXCR, one entry per CDR3 protein. The sample contains hundreds of thousands of distinct CDR3 sequences, about 45% of which appear only once. The sequenced sample consisted of peripheral blood or thyroid tissue (not recorded which). These receptors all come from an adult man with Graves' disease, either hyperthyroidism or ophthalmopathy (not recorded which). CDR3s include the opening cysteine and the closing phenylalanine or tryptophan. A D gene is named only where the DNA matches it firmly. Clone size is given for some rows only: seen once, a few or many times, or a class if the clone is expanded.

clone size	J gene	D gene	V gene	CDR3 protein	CDR3 DNA
.	TRBJ1-2	TRBD1	TRBV19	CASNEGQGYGYTF	TGTGCCAGTAACGAAGGACAGGGCTATGGCTACACCTTC
many	TRBJ1-3	.	TRBV15	CATSRADSISGNTIYF	TGTGCCACCAGCAGGGCCGACAGCATCTCTGGAAACACCATATATTTT
few	TRBJ2-2	TRBD1	TRBV2	CASTDPRGQGEGTGELFF	TGTGCCAGCACTGATCCCCGAGGACAGGGGGAAGGCACCGGGGAGCTGTTTTTT
few	TRBJ1-2	.	TRBV19	CASSMSPGPNYGYTF	TGTGCCAGTAGTATGAGCCCAGGGCCAAACTATGGCTACACCTTC
few	TRBJ2-5	TRBD1	TRBV7-9	CASSLGPGQGSLLETQYF	TGTGCCAGCAGCTTAGGCCCGGGACAGGGCTCTCTCCTGGAGACCCAGTACTTC
.	TRBJ2-7	TRBD1	TRBV20-1	CSASGGTGGVSDEQYF	TGCAGTGCGTCGGGAGGAACAGGGGGCGTTAGCGACGAGCAGTACTTC
.	TRBJ1-2	.	TRBV29-1	CSLTADYGYTF	TGCAGCCTGACAGCAGACTATGGCTACACCTTC
few	TRBJ1-6	.	TRBV7-2	CASEQGQWYSPLHF	TGTGCCAGCGAGCAGGGGCAGTGGTATTCACCCCTCCACTTT
.	TRBJ2-5	TRBD2	TRBV7-8	CASSLVRGGTQQETQYF	TGTGCCAGCAGCTTAGTGCGCGGGGGGACCCAACAAGAGACCCAGTACTTC
many	TRBJ1-2	.	TRBV7-3	CASSLTAGVDYTF	TGTGCCAGCAGCTTAACGGCCGGGGTCGACTACACCTTC
many	TRBJ1-6	.	TRBV7-2	CASSSGTRFTLHF	TGTGCCAGCAGCTCCGGGACAAGGTTTACCCTCCACTTT
.	TRBJ2-7	TRBD2	TRBV20-1	CSAPSRGGSYEQYF	TGCAGTGCCCCCTCGCGCGGCGGGAGCTACGAGCAGTACTTC
.	TRBJ2-5	.	TRBV20-1	CSARDRQTQETQYF	TGCAGTGCTAGAGATCGCCAGACTCAAGAGACCCAGTACTTC
many	TRBJ1-1	TRBD1	TRBV2	CASSDRTGATEAFF	TGTGCCAGCAGTGATCGGACAGGGGCCACTGAAGCTTTCTTT
.	TRBJ1-5	TRBD1	TRBV24-1	CATSDFTGGGQPQHF	TGTGCCACCAGTGATTTTACAGGGGGTGGGCAGCCCCAGCATTTT
.	TRBJ1-4	.	TRBV6-5	CASSGVDWKLFF	TGTGCCAGCAGTGGGGTAGACTGGAAACTGTTTTTT
.	TRBJ2-7	.	TRBV9	CASSVALRGRQYF	TGTGCCAGCAGCGTAGCTTTGAGGGGCCGGCAGTACTTC
.	TRBJ1-1	TRBD1	TRBV9	CASSAWSGTGGPMNTEAFF	TGTGCCAGCAGCGCTTGGTCCGGGACAGGGGGCCCCATGAACACTGAAGCTTTCTTT
.	TRBJ1-2	.	TRBV7-4	CASSPGTVGYTTEGYTF	TGTGCCAGCAGCCCCGGGACTGTTGGCTACACAACGGAGGGCTACACCTTC